This passage covers 13 T cell receptor beta chains from one sample sequenced in a study of identifying expanded T cells in peripheral blood. TCRdb keeps only in-frame clones here, not all; method: immunoSEQ multiplex PCR. Of 100,000 or so clones listed, over 80% are singletons. The sequencing input was blood. These TCRs come from a person aged 18 to 75 in good health.

The rearrangement joins TRBV6-6 to TRBJ1-2; D perhaps matches TRBD1 (6 bases). Trimming shortened V by 0 bases and J by 5 bases, and 13 bases separated the two germline ends. CDR1 is MNHNY, CDR2 SVGAGI, per germline (reference sequence). The CDR3 sequence is 15 residues long. CDR3 protein: CASSYSQGIGYGYTF. The CDR3 nucleotides are TGTGCCAGCAGTTACTCACAGGGAATAGGATATGGCTACACCTTC.

This chain connects TRBV6-1 to TRBJ1-5, with no clear D. Germline assignment: CDR1 MNHNS and CDR2 SASEGT. The CDR3 is 16 amino acids. V shed 2 bases and J shed 3 bases, with 14 bases lying between them. Here the CDR3 DNA reads TGTGCCAGCAGTGAAATGGGGTTCCCCACCAATCAGCCCCAGCATTTT. Amino acids: CASSEMGFPTNQPQHF.

This clone has more than one count but fewer than ten. The chain links TRBV11-3 to TRBJ2-4; a weak D match, TRBD2 (5 bases). Trimming removed 2 bases at V and 3 bases at J, with 14 bases between. The germline V gene encodes CDR1 SGHNT and CDR2 YENEEA. CDR3 size: 16 residues. Written as DNA, the CDR3 is TGTGCCAGCAGCTTAAATCGGGGAGAGATCAAAAACATTCAGTACTTC. Its protein is CASSLNRGEIKNIQYF.

This chain uses TRBV6-5 with TRBJ1-5; TRBD1 agrees at 9 bases. The CDR3 runs to 16 residues. The trim removed 2 bases at V and 2 bases at J, leaving 4 bases unmatched. Germline assignment: CDR1 MNHEY and CDR2 SVGAGI. CDR3 protein: CASSYTGTGRNQPQHF. The CDR3 coding sequence is TGTGCCAGCAGTTACACCGGGACAGGGCGCAATCAGCCCCAGCATTTT.

The chain joins TRBV15 to TRBJ2-1; D might be TRBD2 (6 bases). Trimming removed 5 bases from V and 0 bases from J, with 14 bases in between. This CDR3 is 16 amino acids long. CDR1 and CDR2 (germline): LNHNV, YYDKDF (reference sequence). The CDR3 nucleotides read TGTGCCACCAGCTTACAAGCGGGCTTCTCCTACAATGAGCAGTTCTTC. This codes for CATSLQAGFSYNEQFF.

The gene calls are TRBV11-3 and TRBJ1-1, with a tentative D call TRBD1 (5 bases). This CDR3 is 12 amino acids long. The germline CDR1 and CDR2 sequences are SGHNT and YENEEA. V was clipped by 7 bases and J by 1 base, with 7 bases between them. The CDR3 region is CASKGSNTEAFF. In DNA, the CDR3 is TGTGCCAGCAAGGGGTCGAACACTGAAGCTTTCTTT.

The sample holds a few counts of this clone. CDR3 DNA sequence: TGTGCCAGTAGTACCTGGAAGGGTGAGCAGTTCTTC. Its protein product is CASSTWKGEQFF. The chain couples TRBV19 to TRBJ2-1; D ambiguous. From germline, CDR1 is LNHDA and CDR2 SQIVND (reference sequence). This CDR3 has 12 residues. The V and J ends lost 4 bases and 9 bases respectively, with 10 bases between them.

This CDR3 is CASSPGMSSYNEQFF. CDR3 DNA: TGTGCCAGCAGCCCTGGCATGAGCTCCTACAATGAGCAGTTCTTC. The V call is TRBV9, the J call TRBJ2-1; D call uncertain. There are 15 residues in the CDR3. The V gene's germline CDR1 is SGDLS and CDR2 YYNGEE. Trimming left V 4 bases short and J 0 bases short, with 11 bases between.

The chain joins TRBV5-1 to TRBJ2-1, with D possibly being TRBD1 (5 bases). The CDR3 totals 17 residues. V lost 5 bases and J 0 bases, leaving 18 bases between the germline ends. The germline CDR1 and CDR2 sequences are SGHRS and YFSETQ. CDR3 amino acids: CASRPGLGRVSYNEQFF. The CDR3 nucleotides are TGCGCCAGCAGACCCGGTTTGGGCAGGGTCTCCTACAATGAGCAGTTCTTC.

The CDR3 sequence is CASSQGGTRANEKLFF. CDR3 nucleotides: TGCGCCAGCAGCCAAGGAGGGACACGGGCTAATGAAAAACTGTTTTTT. V and J are TRBV4-1 and TRBJ1-4; tentatively, D is TRBD1 (6 bases). CDR3 length equals 16 residues. Germline assignment: CDR1 MGHRA and CDR2 YSYEKL. V was trimmed by 1 base and J by 3 bases, leaving 12 bases between them.

J is TRBJ2-1 and V is TRBV10-2; no clear D. The germline V gene encodes CDR1 WSHSY and CDR2 SAAADI. The CDR3 spans 12 residues. V was clipped by 4 bases and J by 6 bases, with 7 bases between them. The CDR3 coding sequence is TGCGCCAGCAGTGCCAACTTCAATGAGCAGTTCTTC. Its translation is CASSANFNEQFF.

The V gene is TRBV9, the J gene TRBJ1-2; tentatively, D is TRBD1 (5 bases). This CDR3 is built from 17 residues. Trimming took 0 bases from V and 4 from J, leaving 19 bases between them. CDR1 and CDR2 (germline): SGDLS, YYNGEE. DNA for the CDR3: TGTGCCAGCAGCGTAGGACTTTCAGAAAAGGGGACCTATGGCTACACCTTC. This sequence encodes CASSVGLSEKGTYGYTF.

The V call is TRBV19, the J call TRBJ1-1; 8 bases are a match to TRBD1. This CDR3 has 13 residues. The germline V gene has CDR1 LNHDA and CDR2 SQIVND (reference sequence). Trimming removed 3 bases from V and 11 bases from J; junction bases left unmatched: 8. The CDR3 here is CASSIRYRDRAFF. The CDR3 nucleotides are TGTGCCAGTAGTATCCGGTACCGGGACAGGGCTTTCTTT.